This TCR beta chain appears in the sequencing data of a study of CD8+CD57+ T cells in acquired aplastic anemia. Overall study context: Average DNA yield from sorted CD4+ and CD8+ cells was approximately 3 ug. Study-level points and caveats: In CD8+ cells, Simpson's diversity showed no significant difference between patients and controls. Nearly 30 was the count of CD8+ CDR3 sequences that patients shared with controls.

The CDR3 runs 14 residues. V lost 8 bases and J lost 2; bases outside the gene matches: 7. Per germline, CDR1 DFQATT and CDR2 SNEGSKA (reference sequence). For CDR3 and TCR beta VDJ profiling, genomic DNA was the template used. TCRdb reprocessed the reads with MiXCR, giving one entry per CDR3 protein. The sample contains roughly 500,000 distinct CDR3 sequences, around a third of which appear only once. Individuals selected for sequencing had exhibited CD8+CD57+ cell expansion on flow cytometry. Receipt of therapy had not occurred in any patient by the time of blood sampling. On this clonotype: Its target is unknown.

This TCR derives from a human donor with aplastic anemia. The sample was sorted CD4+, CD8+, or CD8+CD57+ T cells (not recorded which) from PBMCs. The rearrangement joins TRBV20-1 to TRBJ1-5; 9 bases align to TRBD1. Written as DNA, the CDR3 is TGCAGTACAGGGGGCGGCTTCGGCAATCAGCCCCAGCATTTT. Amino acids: CSTGGGFGNQPQHF.